This record looks at one T cell receptor beta chain sequence and its context. Original analysis: Quantification of nucleated cells was approximated via reference gene primer amplification. TCRdb's table, derived via immunoSEQ multiplex PCR, lists solely in-frame clones and lacks some. The D gene and trimming were derived from the DNA, and the V and J assignments and clone size from that table. Counted here are roughly 220,000 clones, approximately 86% occurring once; the ten biggest clones make up around 4%. This record belongs to a study of blood T cell repertoires in COVID-19. CDR1 and CDR2 from the germline V gene are MNHEY and SVGEGT. CDR3 length: 16 amino acids. V shed 7 bases and J shed 3 bases, with 22 bases lying between them.

This chain joins TRBV6-2 or TRBV6-3 and TRBJ2-7; possible D gene TRBD2, 5 bases. What was sequenced was PBMCs or T cells enriched from blood (not recorded which). The TCR comes from a woman aged 40 to 50 with acute COVID-19. The CDR3 here is CASTPAGWTGDYEQYF. CDR3 nucleotides: TGTGCCAGCACCCCCGCGGGTTGGACCGGCGACTACGAGCAGTACTTC.